Given below is one TCR beta chain in context. Its specificity is unknown. The data were obtained in a study of blood T cells in healthy people across ages. Trimming cost V 6 bases and J 1 base; bases outside gene matches: 11. Germline V gene sequence: CDR1 SQVTM, CDR2 ANQGSEA. The CDR3 totals 15 residues. Study-level points and caveats: Across the age range, TCR beta diversity per million T cells fell in a roughly linear way.

Healthy Russian Caucasian donors spanned ages about 6 to 90 years. A second roughly 6 to 11 cycle PCR used barcoded and J-beta primers. TCRdb called the 5' RACE reads again in MiXCR, with one record for every CDR3 protein. Among about 670,000 distinct CDR3 sequences, 45% to 60% were seen once, and the ten largest hold roughly 14%. Sequencing was done on a sample of blood. The sequence came from a woman aged 80 or over in good health. The chain links TRBV29-1 to TRBJ1-2, with 7 bases identical to TRBD1. CDR3 sequence reads: CSVTGERMDNYGYTF. The DNA of the CDR3 is TGCAGCGTAACAGGGGAAAGGATGGATAACTATGGCTACACCTTC.